A single sample is the source of the 23 T cell receptor beta chains below, sequenced in a study of blood T cells in healthy people across ages. The use of a sample-barcoded 5' primer and a J-beta primer mix characterized a second PCR of roughly 7 to 12 cycles. TCRdb re-called the 5' RACE reads with MiXCR, one entry per CDR3 protein. The sample shows around 1,000,000 distinct CDR3 sequences, approximately 25% of them seen only once. These data also formed part of another study, on T cells of mothers and their children.

The sequencing sample was made of blood. These TCRs come from a girl aged 2-10 years in good health.

The CDR3 sequence is CASSSGLTNEQYF. For the CDR3, the DNA is TGTGCCAGCAGCTCCGGACTCACGAACGAGCAGTACTTC. The rearrangement uses TRBV9 and TRBJ2-7, with D perhaps TRBD2 (5 bases). The ends were cut back, 4 bases at V and 5 bases at J, with 13 bases in the middle. Germline values: CDR1 SGDLS, CDR2 YYNGEE. The CDR3 length is 13 residues.

This clonotype has just a few counts. The chain uses TRBV6-5 and TRBJ1-2; 8 nucleotides line up with TRBD1. The germline gives CDR1 MNHEY, CDR2 SVGAGI. J was trimmed by 4 bases and V by 2 bases; bases with no gene match: 6. There are 15 residues in the CDR3. CDR3 region: CASSYIQGAPYGYTF. The CDR3 DNA sequence: TGTGCCAGCAGTTACATTCAGGGGGCCCCCTATGGCTACACCTTC.

This chain joins TRBV2 and TRBJ2-1; the match to TRBD2 covers 9 bases. With 3 bases clipped from V and 7 bases from J, the junction kept 13 bases outside the gene matches. This CDR3 contains 17 residues. Per the germline V gene, CDR1 is SNHLY and CDR2 is FYNNEI. CDR3 residues: CASSDTPGTSRMNEQFF. The DNA for the CDR3 is TGTGCCAGCAGTGATACCCCCGGGACTAGCCGTATGAATGAGCAGTTCTTC.

V and J are TRBV11-2 and TRBJ1-1; 9 nucleotides line up with TRBD1. The CDR3 has 14 residues. Trimming removed 5 bases from V and 7 bases from J; junction bases left unmatched: 8. Germline V CDR1 and CDR2: SGHAT, FQNNGV. CDR3 residues: CASSPRDRAVEAFF. The CDR3, as DNA: TGTGCCAGCAGCCCCAGGGACAGGGCGGTTGAAGCTTTCTTT.

This clonotype was detected a few times. V is TRBV7-6 and J is TRBJ1-2, with D possibly being TRBD1 (5 bases). The CDR3 loop spans 15 amino acids. V shed 0 bases and J shed 4 bases, with 12 bases lying between them. The germline gives CDR1 SGHVS, CDR2 FNYEAQ. CDR3 in DNA: TGTGCCAGCAGCTTAGCTTCCTGGACAACCTATGGCTACACCTTC. It specifies CASSLASWTTYGYTF.

This clonotype was observed once. The gene calls are TRBV28 and TRBJ1-4; no clear D gene. Germline V gives CDR1 MDHEN, CDR2 SYDVKM. Trimming left V 3 bases short and J 8 bases short, with 13 bases between. CDR3 length equals 14 residues. The CDR3 nucleotides read TGTGCCAGCAGTTTGTTACAGAAGGAAGAAAAACTGTTTTTT. This sequence encodes CASSLLQKEEKLFF.

The chain has TRBV3-1 and TRBJ2-5; D might be TRBD1 or TRBD2, each matching 7 bases. V dropped 1 base and J dropped 4 bases, with 25 bases sitting between them. The CDR3 runs to 19 residues. Germline CDR1 is LGHDT and CDR2 is YNNKEL (reference sequence). The CDR3 bases are TGTGCCAGCAGCCAAGTGAATATAGCGGGTTTAGGGGGCCGAGAGACCCAGTACTTC. This codes for CASSQVNIAGLGGRETQYF.

The chain joins TRBV7-7 to TRBJ2-6; 7 bases are shared with TRBD1. The CDR3 is made up of 12 amino acids. The germline V gene has CDR1 SSHAT and CDR2 FNYEAQ (reference sequence). The V and J ends lost 10 bases and 7 bases, in that order; junction bases with no gene match: 4. The CDR3 loop is CAIPGGANVLTF. The CDR3 DNA reads TGTGCCATCCCAGGGGGAGCCAACGTCCTGACTTTC.

This clonotype was counted between two and nine times. This sequence joins TRBV28 and TRBJ2-1, with 11 bases matching TRBD2. The CDR3 loop spans 16 amino acids. V lost 6 bases and J lost 8; bases outside the gene matches: 12. CDR1 and CDR2 from the germline V gene are MDHEN and SYDVKM. The CDR3, as DNA: TGTGCCAGCAGCCCGACGAGACTAGCGGGAAGGGATGAGCAGTTCTTC. This codes for CASSPTRLAGRDEQFF. Supplemented by reference TRBV28 and TRBJ2-1, the full variable domain reads DVKVTQSSRYLVKRTGEKVFLECVQDMDHENMFWYRQDPGLGLRLIYFSYDVKMKEKGDIPEGYSVSREKKERFSLILESASTNQTSMYLCASSPTRLAGRDEQFFGPGTRLTVL.

The V gene is TRBV24-1, the J gene TRBJ2-2, with D hard to call. The germline V gene has CDR1 KGHDR and CDR2 SFDVKD. Trimming took 2 bases from V and 2 from J, leaving 14 bases between them. The CDR3 totals 17 residues. CDR3: CATSDSDRAHNTGELFF. The CDR3, as DNA: TGTGCCACCAGTGATTCCGATAGGGCCCATAACACCGGGGAGCTGTTTTTT.

The chain links TRBV7-2 to TRBJ2-5; 9 positions match TRBD1. Germline trimming cut 5 bases from V and 4 bases from J; bases unmatched to any gene: 11. Germline CDR1 SGHTA, CDR2 FQGNSA. The CDR3 consists of 16 residues. CDR3 residues: CASSAPGQGLGETQYF. The CDR3 DNA sequence: TGTGCCAGCAGCGCCCCGGGACAGGGCTTAGGAGAGACCCAGTACTTC.

This clonotype was seen more than once but under ten times. The chain has TRBV9 and TRBJ2-3; unclear D gene. The CDR3 contains 14 residues. V lost 5 bases, J lost 5 bases, and 15 bases lay in between. The germline CDR1 and CDR2 sequences are SGDLS and YYNGEE. The CDR3 spells CASSPGGLGDTQYF. CDR3 DNA: TGTGCCAGCAGTCCAGGCGGATTGGGAGATACGCAGTATTTT.

The chain is built from TRBV7-3 and TRBJ1-1; unclear D gene. Trimming shortened V by 0 bases and J by 2 bases, and 10 bases separated the two germline ends. The germline V gene has CDR1 SGHTA and CDR2 FQGTGA. The CDR3 runs 15 residues. The CDR3 sequence: CASSLTRRLNTEAFF. As DNA, the CDR3 is TGTGCCAGCAGCTTAACCCGCAGGCTCAACACTGAAGCTTTCTTT.

The J gene is TRBJ1-6, the V gene TRBV20-1, with 11 positions matching TRBD1. V dropped 5 bases and J dropped 8; count of bases not matched to a gene: 2. The CDR3 has 13 residues. The V gene's germline CDR1 is DFQATT and CDR2 SNEGSKA (reference sequence). The CDR3 nucleotides are TGCAGTGCTGGGGGACAGGGGGATTCACCCCTCCACTTT. Translation: CSAGGQGDSPLHF.

The chain joins TRBV29-1 to TRBJ2-1, with 16 nucleotides matching TRBD2. This CDR3 is 15 amino acids long. V lost 6 bases, J lost 10 bases, and 9 bases stayed unmatched. Germline V gives CDR1 SQVTM, CDR2 ANQGSEA. The CDR3 region has the DNA TGCAGCGTCCCCGGGACTAGCGGGGGGGTTCGGGAGCAGTTCTTC. Protein: CSVPGTSGGVREQFF.

This clonotype was detected a few times. The chain employs TRBV2 and TRBJ1-4; 7 positions match TRBD1. The V gene end was trimmed by 7 bases and the J gene end by 8 bases; junction bases not matched to a gene: 7. The length of the CDR3 is 13 residues. The germline V gene has CDR1 SNHLY and CDR2 FYNNEI. The CDR3 sequence is CASMTGLAEKLFF. CDR3 DNA sequence: TGTGCCAGCATGACAGGGTTAGCCGAAAAACTGTTTTTT.

This clonotype was recorded many times. J is TRBJ2-5 and V is TRBV3-1; TRBD2 might be the D (6 bases). From germline, CDR1 is LGHDT and CDR2 YNNKEL (reference sequence). This CDR3 has 17 amino acids. With 1 base removed from V and 0 bases from J, the gap between germline ends came to 15 bases. In nucleotides, the CDR3 is TGTGCCAGCAGCCAAGCGGGTAGCGGATCGTACCAAGAGACCCAGTACTTC. It yields the protein CASSQAGSGSYQETQYF.

This chain links TRBV29-1 with TRBJ2-1, with 11 bases fitting TRBD2. The J call is in doubt because the DNA end fits TRBJ2-5 better. Per germline, CDR1 SQVTM and CDR2 ANQGSEA. This CDR3 has 16 residues. DNA of the CDR3: TGCAGCGTTGAAAGGGCTAGCGGGAGGTACGGAGAGACCCAGTACTTC. This codes for CSVERASGRYGETQYF.

This clonotype was seen a handful of times. The chain uses TRBV6-1 and TRBJ2-5, with D perhaps matching TRBD1 (5 bases). The CDR3 covers 16 residues. Per germline, CDR1 MNHNS and CDR2 SASEGT. Trimming cost V 4 bases and J 0 bases, with 15 bases left between them. CDR3 sequence reads: CASSADRKSYQETQYF. For the CDR3, the DNA is TGTGCCAGCAGTGCCGACAGAAAGTCTTACCAAGAGACCCAGTACTTC.

This clonotype has a handful of counts. The chain links TRBV6-5 to TRBJ2-5, with unresolved D. The last part of the DNA fits TRBJ2-7 better; the J call may be wrong. Germline V CDR1 and CDR2: MNHEY, SVGAGI. This CDR3 contains 15 residues. In DNA form, the CDR3 reads TGTGCCAGCAGTTACTCCCGCAGGTTTCCCTACGAGCAGTACTTC. Amino acids: CASSYSRRFPYEQYF.

The CDR3 sequence: CSVAVTGAGYQETQYF. CDR3 sequence (DNA): TGCAGCGTTGCGGTTACAGGGGCCGGGTACCAAGAGACCCAGTACTTC. The rearrangement joins TRBV29-1 to TRBJ2-5; 7 positions agree with TRBD1. This CDR3 is built from 16 residues. Germline CDR1 SQVTM, CDR2 ANQGSEA. With V trimmed by 4 bases and J by 0 bases, 11 bases remained unmatched.

There are a few counts of this clonotype. The V and J genes are TRBV4-3 and TRBJ2-1, with D possibly being TRBD1 (6 bases). Germline CDR1 reads LGHNA; CDR2 reads YSLEER. Deletions cut 0 bases from V and 2 bases from J, with 11 bases between. This CDR3 has 16 amino acids. CDR3 residues: CASSQDGQGPYNEQFF. The CDR3 coding sequence is TGCGCCAGCAGCCAAGATGGTCAGGGGCCCTACAATGAGCAGTTCTTC.

Points on this clonotype: In this CDR3 the conserved last residue, phenylalanine or tryptophan, is missing, so a read error is likely. This chain connects TRBV10-3 to TRBJ2-7; tentative D call: TRBD1 (6 bases). V gave up 8 bases and J gave up 5 bases, with 16 bases separating them. Per the germline V gene, CDR1 is ENHRY and CDR2 is SYGVKD. The CDR3 loop spans 13 amino acids. CDR3 DNA: TGTGCCATCTTAAACAGGGCAAACGACGAGCAGTACCTC. Its protein product is CAILNRANDEQYL.